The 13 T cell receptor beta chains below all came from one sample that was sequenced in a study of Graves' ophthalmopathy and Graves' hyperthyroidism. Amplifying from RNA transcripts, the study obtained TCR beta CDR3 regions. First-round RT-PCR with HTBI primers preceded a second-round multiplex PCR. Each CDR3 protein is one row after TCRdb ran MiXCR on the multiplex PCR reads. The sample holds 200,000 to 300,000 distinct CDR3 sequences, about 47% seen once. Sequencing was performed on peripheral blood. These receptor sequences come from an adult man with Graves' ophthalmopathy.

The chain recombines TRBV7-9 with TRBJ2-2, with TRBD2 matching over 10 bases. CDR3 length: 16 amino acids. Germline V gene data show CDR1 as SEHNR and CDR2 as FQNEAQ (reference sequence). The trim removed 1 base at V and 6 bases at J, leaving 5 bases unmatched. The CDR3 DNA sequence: TGTGCCAGCAGCTTAGGAGCGGGGGGGCTGCCCGGGGAGCTGTTTTTT. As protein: CASSLGAGGLPGELFF.

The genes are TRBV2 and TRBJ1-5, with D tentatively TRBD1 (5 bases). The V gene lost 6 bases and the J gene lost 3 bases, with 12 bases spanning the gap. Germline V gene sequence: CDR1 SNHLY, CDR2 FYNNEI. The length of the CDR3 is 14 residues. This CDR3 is CASSGTAFNQPQHF. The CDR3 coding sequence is TGTGCCAGCAGCGGGACGGCTTTCAATCAGCCCCAGCATTTT.

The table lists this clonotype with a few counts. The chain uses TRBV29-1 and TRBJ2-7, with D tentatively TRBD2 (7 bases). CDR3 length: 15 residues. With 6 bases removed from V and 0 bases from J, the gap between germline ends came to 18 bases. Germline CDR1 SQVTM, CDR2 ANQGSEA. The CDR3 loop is CSVGGSQGGSYEQYF. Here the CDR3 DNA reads TGCAGCGTGGGGGGGTCACAGGGAGGCTCCTACGAGCAGTACTTC.

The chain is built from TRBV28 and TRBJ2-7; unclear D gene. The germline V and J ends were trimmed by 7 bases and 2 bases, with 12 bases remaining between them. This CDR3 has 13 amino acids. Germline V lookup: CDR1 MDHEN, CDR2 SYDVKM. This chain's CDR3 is CASTPPGAYEQYF. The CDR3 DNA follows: TGTGCCAGCACCCCCCCTGGGGCCTACGAGCAGTACTTC.

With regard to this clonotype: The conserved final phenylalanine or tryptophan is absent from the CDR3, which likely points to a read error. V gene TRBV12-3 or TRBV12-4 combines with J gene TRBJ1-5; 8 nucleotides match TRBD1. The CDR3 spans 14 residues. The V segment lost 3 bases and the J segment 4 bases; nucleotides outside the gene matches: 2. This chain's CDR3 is CASSFGQGNQPQHY. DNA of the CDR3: TGTGCCAGCAGTTTTGGACAGGGTAATCAGCCCCAGCATTAT.

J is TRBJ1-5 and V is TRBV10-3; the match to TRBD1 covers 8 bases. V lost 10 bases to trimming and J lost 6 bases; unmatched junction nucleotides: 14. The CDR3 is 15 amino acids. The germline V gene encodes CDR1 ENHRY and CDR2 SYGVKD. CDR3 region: CASRATQGALQPQHF. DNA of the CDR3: TGTGCCAGCAGAGCTACCCAGGGGGCACTTCAGCCCCAGCATTTT.

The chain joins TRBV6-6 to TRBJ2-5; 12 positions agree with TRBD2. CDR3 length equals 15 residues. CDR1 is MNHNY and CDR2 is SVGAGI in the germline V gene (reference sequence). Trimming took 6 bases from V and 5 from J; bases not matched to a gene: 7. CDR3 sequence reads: CASRILAGGGETQYF. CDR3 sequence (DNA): TGTGCCAGCAGGATACTAGCGGGAGGTGGGGAGACCCAGTACTTC.

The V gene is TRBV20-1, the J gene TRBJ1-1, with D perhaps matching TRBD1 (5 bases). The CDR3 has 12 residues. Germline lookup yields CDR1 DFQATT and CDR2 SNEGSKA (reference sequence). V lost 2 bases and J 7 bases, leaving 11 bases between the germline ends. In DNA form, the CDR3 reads TGCAGTGCTAGAAAGGTAGACAGTGAAGCTTTCTTT. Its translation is CSARKVDSEAFF.

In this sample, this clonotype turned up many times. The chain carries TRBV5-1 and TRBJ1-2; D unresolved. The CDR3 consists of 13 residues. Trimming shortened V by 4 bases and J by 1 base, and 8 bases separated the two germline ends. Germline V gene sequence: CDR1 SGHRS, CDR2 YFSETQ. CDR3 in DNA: TGCGCCAGCAGCCTTGACATTAACTATGGCTACACCTTC. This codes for CASSLDINYGYTF.

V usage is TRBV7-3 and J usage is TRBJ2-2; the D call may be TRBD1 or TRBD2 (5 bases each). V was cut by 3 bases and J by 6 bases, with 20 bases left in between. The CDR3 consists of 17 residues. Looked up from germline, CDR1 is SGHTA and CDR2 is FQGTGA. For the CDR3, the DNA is TGTGCCAGCAGCTTGACCGGGACGGACCTTTTCCCCGGGGAGCTGTTTTTT. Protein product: CASSLTGTDLFPGELFF.

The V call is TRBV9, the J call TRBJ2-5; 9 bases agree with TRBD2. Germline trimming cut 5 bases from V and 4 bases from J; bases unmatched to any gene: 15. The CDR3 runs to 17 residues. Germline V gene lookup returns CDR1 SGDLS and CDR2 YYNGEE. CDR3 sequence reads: CASSLGGGGALRETQYF. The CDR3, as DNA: TGTGCCAGCAGTTTAGGGGGCGGGGGGGCCTTACGAGAGACCCAGTACTTC.

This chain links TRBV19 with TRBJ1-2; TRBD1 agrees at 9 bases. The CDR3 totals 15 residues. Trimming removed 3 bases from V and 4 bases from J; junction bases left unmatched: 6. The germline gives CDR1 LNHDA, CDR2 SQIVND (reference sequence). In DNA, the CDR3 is TGTGCCAGTAGTATTAGGACAGGGGCGGTCTATGGCTACACCTTC. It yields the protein CASSIRTGAVYGYTF.

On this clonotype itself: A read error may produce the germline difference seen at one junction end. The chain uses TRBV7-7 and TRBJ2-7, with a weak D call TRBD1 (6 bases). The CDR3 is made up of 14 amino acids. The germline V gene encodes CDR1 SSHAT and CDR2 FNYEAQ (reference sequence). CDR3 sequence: CASSPLGQHYEQYF. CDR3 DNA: TGTGCTAGCAGCCCATTGGGACAACACTACGAGCAGTACTTC.